Each of the 13 T cell receptor beta chains below was sequenced from the same sample in a study of T cell repertoires in cytomegalovirus infection. TCRdb itself ran the reads through MiXCR, one entry per CDR3 protein. The repertoire includes about 350,000 distinct CDR3 sequences, about 32% of them detected once, and roughly 14% sits in the top ten. These receptors are not linked to any known antigen. Sequencing was performed on cultured PBMCs, taken from culture after CMV antigen stimulation. All receptors derive from a human donor in good health (CMV status not recorded). Some clones in this sample may be carry-over from other donors' samples.

This clonotype was found many times. The V and J genes are TRBV7-2 and TRBJ2-3; D is perhaps TRBD1 or TRBD2 (5 bases each). CDR3 length: 15 amino acids. Per the germline V gene, CDR1 is SGHTA and CDR2 is FQGNSA. The V and J ends lost 5 bases and 1 base respectively, with 13 bases between them. This chain's CDR3 is CASSRDPSGTDTQYF. The CDR3 DNA is TGTGCCAGCAGCCGGGACCCTTCTGGCACAGATACGCAGTATTTT. Drawing the rest from reference TRBV7-2 and TRBJ2-3, the complete variable domain is GAGVSQSPSNKVTEKGKDVELRCDPISGHTALYWYRQSLGQGLEFLIYFQGNSAPDKSGLPSDRFSAERTGGSVSTLTIQRTQQEDSAVYLCASSRDPSGTDTQYFGPGTRLTVL.

The table lists this clonotype with a few counts. The genes are TRBV6-1 and TRBJ1-6; D ambiguous. V was clipped by 5 bases and J by 10 bases, with 18 bases between them. The CDR3 covers 15 residues. Germline V gene lookup returns CDR1 MNHNS and CDR2 SASEGT. The CDR3 DNA follows: TGTGCCAGCAGTCCTCCCCGGGAGCGGGAGTCACCCCTCCACTTT. Translated, it gives CASSPPRERESPLHF.

This clonotype was counted only a few times. The gene calls are TRBV12-3 or TRBV12-4 and TRBJ2-7, with a possible D match to TRBD1 (5 bases). This CDR3 is 12 amino acids long. V gave up 4 bases and J gave up 5 bases, with 9 bases separating them. DNA of the CDR3: TGTGCCAGCAGTTCAGGGTGGGACGAGCAGTACGTC. It encodes CASSSGWDEQYV.

This clonotype was seen ten or more times. The chain carries TRBV5-6 and TRBJ1-1, with 8 positions matching TRBD1. Trimming at V came to 1 base and at J to 1 base, leaving 6 bases not matched to a gene. Germline CDR1 and CDR2: SGHDT and YYEEEE. The CDR3 runs 16 residues. The CDR3 spells CASSLPVGQGNTEAFF. CDR3 bases: TGTGCCAGCAGCTTGCCGGTAGGACAGGGGAACACTGAAGCTTTCTTT.

The rearrangement joins TRBV6-8 to TRBJ2-1; 14 bases are shared with TRBD2. CDR3 size: 17 residues. From germline, CDR1 is MNHGY and CDR2 SAAAGT. The trim removed 6 bases at V and 7 bases at J, leaving 11 bases unmatched. The CDR3 protein is CASRTESRTSGRNEQFF. CDR3 coding DNA: TGTGCCAGCAGGACAGAAAGTAGGACTAGCGGGAGGAATGAGCAGTTCTTC.

There are many counts of this clonotype. The V and J genes are TRBV7-2 and TRBJ2-7, with 8 bases identical to TRBD2. Per germline, CDR1 SGHTA and CDR2 FQGNSA. CDR3 length: 15 amino acids. Trimming cost V 1 base and J 0 bases; bases outside gene matches: 2. The CDR3 sequence: CASSLGAGDSYEQYF. The DNA of the CDR3 is TGTGCCAGCAGCTTAGGAGCGGGAGACTCCTACGAGCAGTACTTC.

This clonotype was seen many times. The rearrangement links TRBV7-2 to TRBJ2-7, with a tentative D call TRBD1 (6 bases). Germline V gives CDR1 SGHTA, CDR2 FQGNSA. Trimming removed 1 base from V and 5 bases from J, with 12 bases in between. The CDR3 is made up of 14 amino acids. CDR3 sequence reads: CASSLDGTLDEQYF. In DNA form, the CDR3 reads TGTGCCAGCAGCTTAGACGGGACATTGGACGAGCAGTACTTC.

The genes are TRBV7-2 and TRBJ2-2; D possibly corresponds to TRBD2 (6 bases). This CDR3 has 15 amino acids. Between the trimmed V and J ends, which lost 5 bases and 0 bases, there was a span of 10 bases. The germline V gene encodes CDR1 SGHTA and CDR2 FQGNSA. This chain's CDR3 is CASSRGLSNTGELFF. The CDR3 region has the DNA TGTGCCAGCAGCCGTGGACTATCGAACACCGGGGAGCTGTTTTTT. Filled out from reference TRBV7-2 and TRBJ2-2, the complete variable domain reads GAGVSQSPSNKVTEKGKDVELRCDPISGHTALYWYRQSLGQGLEFLIYFQGNSAPDKSGLPSDRFSAERTGGSVSTLTIQRTQQEDSAVYLCASSRGLSNTGELFFGEGSRLTVL.

This clonotype was detected a few times. The chain is built from TRBV7-2 and TRBJ2-2; D possibly corresponds to TRBD2 (5 bases). V lost 10 bases, J lost 7 bases, and 19 bases lay in between. Germline V gene lookup returns CDR1 SGHTA and CDR2 FQGNSA. The CDR3 contains 14 residues. CDR3: CATRLLLEGGELFF. Written as DNA, the CDR3 is TGTGCCACCAGACTTTTACTCGAGGGCGGGGAGCTGTTTTTT.

V usage is TRBV7-2 and J usage is TRBJ2-1; D call uncertain. With 1 base removed from V and 7 bases from J, the gap between germline ends came to 14 bases. The CDR3 is 15 residues long. Germline CDR1 SGHTA, CDR2 FQGNSA. CDR3 DNA: TGTGCCAGCAGCTTAGAGTCTACCAACCAGAATGAGCAGTTCTTC. As protein: CASSLESTNQNEQFF.

Many counts were recorded for this clonotype. This chain uses TRBV27 with TRBJ1-2, with a possible D match to TRBD1 (6 bases). The germline gives CDR1 MNHEY, CDR2 SMNVEV (reference sequence). CDR3 size: 12 residues. Trimming removed 5 bases at V and 11 bases at J, with 15 bases between. The CDR3 protein is CASSPPGQQYTF. The CDR3 region has the DNA TGTGCCAGCAGTCCACCCGGACAGCAATACACCTTC.

The table lists this clonotype with many counts. This chain connects TRBV7-2 to TRBJ1-1; 8 bases map to TRBD1. Germline V gene data show CDR1 as SGHTA and CDR2 as FQGNSA. With 6 bases clipped from V and 3 bases from J, the junction kept 21 bases outside the gene matches. This CDR3 contains 19 residues. CDR3 bases: TGTGCCAGCAGACCCTTTGTGGACAGGGTGAATGGTGGGGACACTGAAGCTTTCTTT. This encodes CASRPFVDRVNGGDTEAFF.

The chain couples TRBV7-6 to TRBJ2-3; maybe TRBD2 (6 bases). The V and J ends lost 1 base and 8 bases respectively, with 16 bases between them. The germline CDR1 and CDR2 sequences are SGHVS and FNYEAQ. CDR3 length equals 15 residues. The CDR3 is CASSLGLGVSATQYF. CDR3 nucleotide sequence: TGTGCCAGCAGCTTAGGACTAGGGGTCTCAGCTACGCAGTATTTT. Full variable domain (missing parts from reference TRBV7-6 and TRBJ2-3): GAGVSQSPRYKVTKRGQDVALRCDPISGHVSLYWYRQALGQGPEFLTYFNYEAQQDKSGLPNDRFSAERPEGSISTLTIQRTEQRDSAMYRCASSLGLGVSATQYFGPGTRLTVL.